Reported below is one TCR beta chain. Its specificity is not known. The germline V gene has CDR1 SGDLS and CDR2 YYNGEE. This CDR3 is built from 14 residues. V shed 4 bases and J shed 0 bases, with 10 bases lying between them. The sample comes from a study of CD8+CD57+ T cells in acquired aplastic anemia. Whole-study context: DNA recovered from sorted CD4+ and CD8+ cells had a mean of approximately 3 ug. Average CD4+ read depth in healthy donors was about 10.8 million reads. General study points: Significant differences in CD8+ Simpson's diversity were not observed between patients and controls. About 30 shared CD8+ CDR3s appeared highly expressed within patients' immunodominant clones.

Profiles of TCR beta VDJ and CDR3 were generated from a genomic DNA template. TCRdb reprocessed the reads with MiXCR, giving one entry per CDR3 protein. The repertoire consists of 400,000 to 450,000 distinct CDR3 sequences, with just under 70% occurring once and the leading ten covering under 4.5%. The chain has TRBV9 and TRBJ1-2; unclear D gene. This TCR was sampled from a human donor in good health, serving as a control. Sequencing was performed on sorted CD4+, CD8+, or CD8+CD57+ T cells (not recorded which) from PBMCs. This chain's CDR3 is CASSSASANYGYTF. The CDR3 nucleotides are TGTGCCAGCAGCTCCGCTTCAGCTAACTATGGCTACACCTTC.